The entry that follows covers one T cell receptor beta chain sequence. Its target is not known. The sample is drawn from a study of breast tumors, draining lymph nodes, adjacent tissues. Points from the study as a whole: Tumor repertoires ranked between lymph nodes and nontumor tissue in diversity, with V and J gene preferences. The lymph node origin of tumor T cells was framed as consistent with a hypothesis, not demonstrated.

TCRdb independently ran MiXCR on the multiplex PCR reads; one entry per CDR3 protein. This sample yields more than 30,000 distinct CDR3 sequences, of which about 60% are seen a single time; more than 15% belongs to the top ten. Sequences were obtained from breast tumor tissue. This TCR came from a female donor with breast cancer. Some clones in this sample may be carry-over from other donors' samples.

The CDR3 DNA sequence: TGTGCCAGCAGCTTACAGGGCAAGGCCTATAATTCACCCCTCCACTTT. It codes for CASSLQGKAYNSPLHF. The chain recombines TRBV7-3 with TRBJ1-6; D might be TRBD1 (5 bases). The CDR3 extends over 16 amino acids. The germline V gene has CDR1 SGHTA and CDR2 FQGTGA. V dropped 2 bases and J dropped 2 bases, with 10 bases sitting between them.